A single sample gave rise to the 15 T cell receptor beta chains below, sequenced in a study of T cell responses to AZD1222 COVID-19 vaccine. Produced via immunoSEQ multiplex PCR; TCRdb's table is partial and in-frame only. Of some 130,000 clones detected, approximately 85% appear once; the ten largest clones hold approximately 1.6%. Material: peripheral blood, obtained on day 0 of AZD1222 vaccination. The receptors stem from an adult in good health.

The chain uses TRBV7-8 and TRBJ2-7; TRBD1 agrees at 10 bases. Germline V gene sequence: CDR1 SGHVS, CDR2 FQNEAQ. Trimming took 3 bases from V and 4 from J; bases not matched to a gene: 6. CDR3 size: 15 residues. The CDR3: CASSFGTGDLYEQYF. The CDR3 nucleotides are TGTGCCAGCAGCTTCGGGACAGGGGATCTATACGAGCAGTACTTC.

This clone was counted a few times. This CDR3 is CSVGFVAGAGASSYEQYF. Written as DNA, the CDR3 is TGCAGCGTGGGGTTCGTAGCGGGGGCTGGGGCTTCTTCCTACGAGCAGTACTTC. This chain links TRBV29-1 with TRBJ2-7, with 9 positions matching TRBD2. The germline V gene has CDR1 SQVTM and CDR2 ANQGSEA. The CDR3 consists of 18 residues. Trimming removed 6 bases from V and 1 base from J; junction bases left unmatched: 19.

This clone was observed once. The chain has TRBV5-5 and TRBJ2-7; 8 bases are a match to TRBD1. The CDR3 has 16 residues. After removal of 1 base from V and 7 bases from J, the junction contained 13 bases not matched to a gene. Germline V lookup: CDR1 SGHKS, CDR2 YYEKEE (reference sequence). The CDR3 DNA sequence: TGTGCCAGCAGCTTGTCTAGTGGGACAGGAGCCTGGGAGCAGTACTTC. As protein: CASSLSSGTGAWEQYF.

The CDR3 sequence is CATSDFGQNYGYTF. The CDR3 nucleotides read TGTGCCACCAGTGATTTCGGGCAAAACTATGGCTACACCTTC. The genes are TRBV24-1 and TRBJ1-2; unclear D gene. The germline V and J ends were trimmed by 1 base and 2 bases, with 7 bases remaining between them. The CDR3 sequence is 14 residues long. Germline CDR1 reads KGHDR; CDR2 reads SFDVKD.

V usage is TRBV19 and J usage is TRBJ1-5; 7 bases map to TRBD1. Germline lookup yields CDR1 LNHDA and CDR2 SQIVND (reference sequence). The CDR3 runs 12 residues. V lost 6 bases and J lost 6; bases outside the gene matches: 2. CDR3 residues: CASRGQSQPQHF. The CDR3 region has the DNA TGTGCCAGTAGGGGACAGAGTCAGCCCCAGCATTTT.

This clone was counted once. J is TRBJ2-1 and V is TRBV11-3; 14 positions match TRBD2. CDR3 length: 18 residues. The ends lost 4 bases at V and 5 bases at J; junction bases unmatched: 10. Germline assignment: CDR1 SGHNT and CDR2 YENEEA. CDR3 nucleotides: TGTGCCAGCAGCTCCCCCGCCAGACTAGCGGGAGGGGACAATGAGCAGTTCTTC. This sequence encodes CASSSPARLAGGDNEQFF.

This clone appeared a few times. V usage is TRBV7-9 and J usage is TRBJ2-1, with D possibly TRBD2 on 6 matching bases. CDR1 is SEHNR, CDR2 FQNEAQ, per germline (reference sequence). Trimming took off 5 bases at V and 5 bases at J, with 16 bases between the two ends. This CDR3 contains 15 residues. The CDR3, as DNA: TGTGCCAGCAGCCGAACTAGCCCCCCGGACAATGAGCAGTTCTTC. Translated, it gives CASSRTSPPDNEQFF.

V is TRBV6-5 and J is TRBJ2-5; D gene uncertain. V was clipped by 6 bases and J by 0 bases, with 11 bases between them. The CDR3 loop spans 14 amino acids. CDR1 MNHEY and CDR2 SVGAGI come from the germline V gene. For the CDR3, the DNA is TGTGCCAGCAGGGGGTACAGTTACCAAGAGACCCAGTACTTC. Protein product: CASRGYSYQETQYF.

This chain links TRBV7-9 with TRBJ2-3; TRBD2 matches at 7 bases. CDR1 and CDR2 from the germline V gene are SEHNR and FQNEAQ (reference sequence). The CDR3 length is 14 residues. The V gene end was trimmed by 7 bases and the J gene end by 5 bases; junction bases not matched to a gene: 9. The CDR3: CASTKAGMVDTQYF. The CDR3 nucleotides are TGTGCCAGCACCAAAGCGGGAATGGTAGATACGCAGTATTTT.

J is TRBJ2-7 and V is TRBV18, with 7 nucleotides matching TRBD2. V dropped 2 bases and J dropped 5; count of bases not matched to a gene: 30. Germline CDR1 reads KGHSH; CDR2 reads LQKENI. CDR3 length equals 22 residues. CDR3 in DNA: TGTGCCAGCTCACCAAGAACTACTGGGGAGGGCGGGAGCGGGTCGAATGTCGACGAGCAGTACTTC. It codes for CASSPRTTGEGGSGSNVDEQYF.

The chain combines TRBV7-7 with TRBJ2-6; 10 bases match TRBD1. After removal of 5 bases from V and 2 bases from J, the junction contained 9 bases not matched to a gene. The CDR3 is 18 residues long. From germline, CDR1 is SSHAT and CDR2 FNYEAQ (reference sequence). In DNA, the CDR3 is TGTGCCAGCAGCACCCTACCTGGACAGGGGGCTGGGGCCAACGTCCTGACTTTC. The encoded protein is CASSTLPGQGAGANVLTF.

This chain joins TRBV6-5 and TRBJ1-6; no clear D gene. Germline V gives CDR1 MNHEY, CDR2 SVGAGI. Trimming pared 6 bases from V and 5 bases from J, leaving 8 bases between. The CDR3 contains 13 residues. CDR3 bases: TGTGCCAGCAGCAGAGAGCATAATTCACCCCTCCACTTT. Translation gives CASSREHNSPLHF.

V is TRBV13 and J is TRBJ2-5; no reliable D call. The V gene's germline CDR1 is PRHDT and CDR2 FYEKMQ (reference sequence). V lost 5 bases and J 2 bases, leaving 18 bases between the germline ends. There are 16 residues in the CDR3. The CDR3 loop is CASSKGRTGPQETQYF. CDR3 coding DNA: TGTGCCAGCAGCAAAGGCAGGACGGGCCCGCAAGAGACCCAGTACTTC.

The V and J genes are TRBV6-6 and TRBJ1-2; D call uncertain. Trimming took 6 bases from V and 4 from J, leaving 12 bases between them. Looked up from germline, CDR1 is MNHNY and CDR2 is SVGAGI (reference sequence). The CDR3 is 13 amino acids. The CDR3 spells CASSPDTLYGYTF. The CDR3 nucleotides are TGTGCCAGCAGCCCCGACACTCTCTATGGCTACACCTTC.

The chain links TRBV5-4 to TRBJ1-4; 8 bases map to TRBD1. CDR1 is SGHNT and CDR2 is YYREEE in the germline V gene (reference sequence). This CDR3 has 15 residues. V gave up 4 bases and J gave up 6 bases; unmatched junction bases: 8. CDR3: CASSIPGTGDEKLFF. CDR3 bases: TGTGCCAGCAGCATACCCGGGACAGGTGATGAAAAACTGTTTTTT.